These 22 T cell receptor beta chains came from one sample sequenced in a study of identical twins. Each CDR3 protein is one row after TCRdb ran MiXCR on the 5' RACE reads. The table lists a few hundred thousand distinct CDR3 sequences, 8% to 9.5% of them singletons. These data were also reused for a study on yellow fever vaccine responses in identical twins.

Sequencing was carried out using CD8+ T cells sorted from blood. All receptors come from a woman under 30 in good health.

This clonotype was observed a few times. The chain employs TRBV3-1 and TRBJ2-7; D call uncertain. Trimming took off 1 base at V and 2 bases at J, with 9 bases between the two ends. CDR1 is LGHDT, CDR2 YNNKEL, per germline (reference sequence). This CDR3 contains 14 residues. The CDR3 loop is CASSQVDWTYEQYF. CDR3 DNA: TGTGCCAGCAGCCAAGTAGACTGGACCTACGAGCAGTACTTC.

This clonotype was seen at least ten times. This chain links TRBV12-3 or TRBV12-4 with TRBJ2-1; 9 bases line up with TRBD2. CDR3 length: 15 amino acids. V shed 5 bases and J 2 bases; nucleotides not matched to a gene: 4. The DNA for the CDR3 is TGTGCCAGCAGTGAGGGGACTAGCACCTACAATGAGCAGTTCTTC. It encodes CASSEGTSTYNEQFF.

The chain uses TRBV6-2 or TRBV6-3 and TRBJ2-7; tentative D call: TRBD2 (6 bases). Per germline, CDR1 MNHEY and CDR2 SVGEGT. V was cut by 4 bases and J by 1 base, with 8 bases left in between. CDR3 length: 13 amino acids. The CDR3 region has the DNA TGTGCCAGCAGTTCACTAGCTTCCTACGAGCAGTACTTC. As protein: CASSSLASYEQYF.

The chain has TRBV9 and TRBJ2-6; D perhaps matches TRBD2 (6 bases). The V end was cut by 0 bases, the J end by 0 bases, with 13 bases between. The germline V gene has CDR1 SGDLS and CDR2 YYNGEE. This CDR3 has 18 residues. The CDR3 loop is CASSVDGGTYSGANVLTF. CDR3 nucleotide sequence: TGTGCCAGCAGCGTAGACGGCGGGACGTACTCTGGGGCCAACGTCCTGACTTTC.

The chain has TRBV15 and TRBJ2-7; 8 bases line up with TRBD2. Germline values: CDR1 LNHNV, CDR2 YYDKDF (reference sequence). With 6 bases clipped from V and 0 bases from J, the junction kept 4 bases outside the gene matches. The CDR3 extends over 14 amino acids. CDR3 sequence: CATRVAGSSYEQYF. CDR3 nucleotide sequence: TGTGCCACCAGGGTAGCGGGGAGCTCCTACGAGCAGTACTTC.

The chain has TRBV27 and TRBJ1-1; weak D call: TRBD1 (5 bases). Trimming stripped 2 bases from V and 4 bases from J, with 11 bases between. This CDR3 region has 14 residues. Germline CDR1 is MNHEY and CDR2 is SMNVEV (reference sequence). CDR3 bases: TGTGCCAGCAGTTTAGAGGGAAGGGGCACTGAAGCTTTCTTT. Amino acid sequence: CASSLEGRGTEAFF.

V usage is TRBV7-2 and J usage is TRBJ2-7; D remains unclear. The CDR3 length is 13 residues. V was pared by 2 bases and J by 6 bases, with 11 bases between. In germline, CDR1 is SGHTA, CDR2 FQGNSA. CDR3 bases: TGTGCCAGCAGCTTAAGGAACTCAGCCGAGCAGTACTTC. It yields the protein CASSLRNSAEQYF.

This clonotype was recorded at least ten times. This chain connects TRBV29-1 to TRBJ1-1; D is uncertain. Germline lookup yields CDR1 SQVTM and CDR2 ANQGSEA. V gave up 6 bases and J gave up 6 bases, with 14 bases separating them. CDR3 length: 12 residues. In DNA, the CDR3 is TGCAGCGTGGAGGGCGTGAGGGCTGAAGCTTTCTTT. Its protein product is CSVEGVRAEAFF. The variable domain in full, with the rest retrieved from reference TRBV29-1 and TRBJ1-1, is SAVISQKPSRDICQRGTSLTIQCQVDSQVTMMFWYRQQPGQSLTLIATANQGSEATYESGFVIDKFPISRPNLTFSTLTVSNMSPEDSSIYLCSVEGVRAEAFFGQGTRLTVV.

This clonotype was detected only a few times. V gene TRBV27 combines with J gene TRBJ2-7, with a tentative D call TRBD2 (5 bases). CDR1 is MNHEY, CDR2 SMNVEV, per germline (reference sequence). The CDR3 is made up of 14 amino acids. The ends were cut back, 2 bases at V and 0 bases at J, with 8 bases in the middle. CDR3 in amino acids: CASSLNRDSYEQYF. The CDR3 nucleotides are TGTGCCAGCAGTTTAAATCGGGACTCCTACGAGCAGTACTTC.

The rearrangement joins TRBV27 to TRBJ2-5; 9 nucleotides line up with TRBD1. CDR1 MNHEY and CDR2 SMNVEV come from the germline V gene (reference sequence). With V trimmed by 5 bases and J by 10 bases, 8 bases remained unmatched. CDR3 length: 13 amino acids. The CDR3 nucleotides are TGTGCCAGCAGTCATGGCCCGACAGGGGGCCAGTACTTC. This gives the protein CASSHGPTGGQYF.

This rearrangement joins TRBV11-2 to TRBJ2-7; 11 bases line up with TRBD2. J lost 6 bases, V lost 5 bases, and 9 bases had no gene match. This CDR3 has 15 amino acids. Germline assignment: CDR1 SGHAT and CDR2 FQNNGV. The DNA for the CDR3 is TGTGCCAGCAGCCCCCGTAGCGGGAGGGCCTCCGAGCAGTACTTC. Its protein is CASSPRSGRASEQYF.

Ten or more counts support this clonotype. This chain uses TRBV20-1 with TRBJ2-7, with TRBD2 matching over 7 bases. The CDR3 loop spans 11 amino acids. Germline lookup yields CDR1 DFQATT and CDR2 SNEGSKA (reference sequence). V trimming: 6 bases; J trimming: 2 bases; junction bases outside the gene matches: 1. Here the CDR3 DNA reads TGCAGTGCCGGGACTACCTACGAGCAGTACTTC. Translated: CSAGTTYEQYF.

This clonotype showed up many times. CDR3 in amino acids: CASIRSVQETQYF. The CDR3 nucleotides are TGCGCCAGCATTCGGTCTGTACAAGAGACCCAGTACTTC. V gene TRBV10-2 combines with J gene TRBJ2-5; D is unresolved. Germline V gene data show CDR1 as WSHSY and CDR2 as SAAADI. The CDR3 runs 13 residues. With 7 bases removed from V and 2 bases from J, the gap between germline ends came to 11 bases.

This clonotype appeared a few times. V and J are TRBV29-1 and TRBJ2-2, with 10 nucleotides matching TRBD1. V gave up 0 bases and J gave up 6 bases; unmatched junction bases: 10. Germline CDR1 SQVTM, CDR2 ANQGSEA. The CDR3 length is 17 residues. CDR3 DNA sequence: TGCAGCGTTGAAGACGGGGACAGGGGTCGCGAGGCCGGGGAGCTGTTTTTT. It encodes CSVEDGDRGREAGELFF.

This clonotype was observed a few times. The rearrangement uses TRBV7-6 and TRBJ2-7; no firm D call. Germline V gene sequence: CDR1 SGHVS, CDR2 FNYEAQ. V was pared by 1 base and J by 5 bases, with 12 bases between. The CDR3 is 14 residues long. The chain's CDR3 is CASSLVWTRDEQYF. Here the CDR3 DNA reads TGTGCCAGCAGCTTAGTGTGGACCCGAGACGAGCAGTACTTC.

This clonotype was recorded many times. The V call is TRBV15, the J call TRBJ2-7, with D tentatively TRBD1 (5 bases). The CDR3 has 15 residues. Germline CDR1 and CDR2: LNHNV and YYDKDF (reference sequence). V was trimmed by 6 bases and J by 4 bases, leaving 19 bases between them. The CDR3 sequence is CATRDTRMRTYEQYF. The DNA of the CDR3 is TGTGCCACCAGGGACACTCGGATGAGGACGTACGAGCAGTACTTC.

The chain recombines TRBV14 with TRBJ2-7; D possibly corresponds to TRBD1 (6 bases). The CDR3 contains 16 residues. V was cut by 3 bases and J by 2 bases, with 17 bases left in between. The germline V gene encodes CDR1 SGHDN and CDR2 FVKESK. CDR3 residues: CASSQGTQGSPYEQYF. The CDR3 coding sequence is TGTGCCAGCAGCCAGGGCACGCAGGGGTCTCCCTACGAGCAGTACTTC.

This clonotype occurred many times. This sequence joins TRBV29-1 and TRBJ2-1; 7 positions agree with TRBD2. V lost 0 bases, J lost 6 bases, and 5 bases stayed unmatched. CDR1 SQVTM and CDR2 ANQGSEA come from the germline V gene. There are 14 residues in the CDR3. The CDR3 bases are TGCAGCGTTGAAGAAGGGCTAGCGGTCAATGAGCAGTTCTTC. Its translation: CSVEEGLAVNEQFF.

There are many counts of this clonotype. The chain combines TRBV4-2 with TRBJ2-5, with 10 bases lining up with TRBD1. V shed 1 base and J 5 bases; nucleotides not matched to a gene: 4. The germline CDR1 and CDR2 sequences are LGHNA and YNFKEQ. The CDR3 covers 15 residues. For the CDR3, the DNA is TGTGCCAGCAGCCAAGTGGACAGGGGGGTCGAGACCCAGTACTTC. Translated: CASSQVDRGVETQYF.

This clonotype was observed a few times. The CDR3 here is CASSQLAASYNEQFF. The DNA of the CDR3 is TGTGCCAGCAGTCAACTAGCGGCCTCCTACAATGAGCAGTTCTTC. V is TRBV25-1 and J is TRBJ2-1; TRBD2 matches 8 bases. The V segment lost 5 bases and the J segment 0 bases; nucleotides outside the gene matches: 3. The CDR3 contains 15 residues. CDR1 MGHDK and CDR2 SYGVNS come from the germline V gene.

This clonotype was detected a few times. CDR3 protein: CASSLIPLWGQGKSPLHF. The CDR3 DNA reads as TGTGCCAGCAGCTTAATCCCCCTTTGGGGACAGGGAAAATCACCCCTCCACTTT. V gene TRBV11-2 combines with J gene TRBJ1-6, with 9 bases that match TRBD1. Germline V gives CDR1 SGHAT, CDR2 FQNNGV. V was pared by 2 bases and J by 10 bases, with 15 bases of the junction left unmatched. This CDR3 spans 18 amino acids.

The sample holds a few counts of this clonotype. The V call is TRBV12-3 or TRBV12-4, the J call TRBJ2-1, with D possibly being TRBD1 or TRBD2 (7 bases each). This CDR3 spans 15 amino acids. Trimming left V 8 bases short and J 7 bases short, with 21 bases between. Here the CDR3 reads CASLGGRTGGNEQFF. The DNA for the CDR3 is TGTGCCAGCCTGGGGGGGAGGACAGGAGGGAATGAGCAGTTCTTC.